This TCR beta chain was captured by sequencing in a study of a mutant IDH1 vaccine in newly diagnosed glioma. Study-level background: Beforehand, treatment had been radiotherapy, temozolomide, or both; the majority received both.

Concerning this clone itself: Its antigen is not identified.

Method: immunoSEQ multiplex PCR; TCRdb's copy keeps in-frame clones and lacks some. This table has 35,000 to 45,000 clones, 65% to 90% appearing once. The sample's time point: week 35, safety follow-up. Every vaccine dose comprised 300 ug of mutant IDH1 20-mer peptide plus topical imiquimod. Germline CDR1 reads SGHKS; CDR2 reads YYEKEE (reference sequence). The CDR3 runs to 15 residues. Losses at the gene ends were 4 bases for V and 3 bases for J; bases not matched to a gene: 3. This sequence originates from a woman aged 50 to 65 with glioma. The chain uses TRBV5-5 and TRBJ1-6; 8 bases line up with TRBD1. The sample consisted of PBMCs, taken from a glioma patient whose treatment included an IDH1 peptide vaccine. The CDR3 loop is CASSRDRHYNSPLHF. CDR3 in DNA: TGTGCCAGCAGCCGGGACAGGCACTATAATTCACCCCTCCACTTT.